The 15 T cell receptor beta chains listed next were all sequenced from one sample in a study of blood T cells in healthy people across ages. The use of a sample-barcoded 5' primer and a J-beta primer mix characterized a second PCR of about 7 to 12 cycles. TCRdb re-analysed the 5' RACE reads in MiXCR, keeping a single row per CDR3 protein. This table holds 600,000 to 800,000 distinct CDR3 sequences, 45% to 60% found once. Sample: blood. These receptors came from an elderly woman in good health.

The rearrangement links TRBV6-5 to TRBJ1-5, with no clear D. The V end was cut by 2 bases, the J end by 0 bases, with 8 bases between. The CDR3 consists of 15 residues. Germline V gene sequence: CDR1 MNHEY, CDR2 SVGAGI. The CDR3 DNA reads as TGTGCCAGCAGTTACAAAGCGTTTAGCAATCAGCCCCAGCATTTT. It is translated as CASSYKAFSNQPQHF.

V usage is TRBV20-1 and J usage is TRBJ2-6; D remains unclear. This CDR3 has 17 residues. V was cut by 0 bases and J by 0 bases, with 12 bases left in between. CDR1 is DFQATT, CDR2 SNEGSKA, per germline (reference sequence). CDR3 nucleotides: TGCAGTGCTAGAGATCGGCGGACGTACTCTGGGGCCAACGTCCTGACTTTC. Amino acids: CSARDRRTYSGANVLTF.

The genes are TRBV4-2 and TRBJ2-3, with TRBD2 as a possible D gene (7 bases). The germline CDR1 and CDR2 sequences are LGHNA and YNFKEQ. The V gene lost 5 bases and the J gene lost 3 bases, with 15 bases spanning the gap. The CDR3 covers 15 residues. CDR3 bases: TGTGCCAGCAGCGACAAGGGGGGGGCTACAGATACGCAGTATTTT. It encodes CASSDKGGATDTQYF.

Comments on this clonotype: With a much larger clone just one base away, this may be a read error. V and J are TRBV7-2 and TRBJ2-7; 11 positions agree with TRBD2. CDR3 length: 19 residues. V shed 1 base, J shed 7 bases, and the junction held 18 bases outside the gene matches. CDR1 SGHTA and CDR2 FQGNSA come from the germline V gene. For the CDR3, the DNA is TGTGCCAGCAGCTTAGTCGGGACTAGCGGCCTTAGCTCCTACAATGAGCAGTACTTC. Encoded protein: CASSLVGTSGLSSYNEQYF.

The chain couples TRBV10-3 to TRBJ1-2, with TRBD1 as a possible D gene (5 bases). Germline V gene lookup returns CDR1 ENHRY and CDR2 SYGVKD. Deletions cut 6 bases from V and 0 bases from J, with 17 bases between. This CDR3 has 16 amino acids. CDR3: CAISPSGTAANYGYTF. The CDR3 DNA sequence: TGTGCCATCAGCCCATCCGGGACGGCAGCTAACTATGGCTACACCTTC.

Ten or more counts support this clonotype. The gene calls are TRBV5-1 and TRBJ2-6; a possible D gene is TRBD1 (5 bases). CDR1 is SGHRS, CDR2 YFSETQ, per germline. The V end was cut by 2 bases, the J end by 0 bases, with 9 bases between. CDR3 length equals 16 residues. In DNA form, the CDR3 reads TGCGCCAGCAGCTTACAGGCCTCCTCTGGGGCCAACGTCCTGACTTTC. Its translation: CASSLQASSGANVLTF.

This chain connects TRBV2 to TRBJ1-5; tentative D call: TRBD1 (6 bases). The ends were cut back, 4 bases at V and 1 base at J, with 14 bases in the middle. CDR3 size: 16 residues. Germline CDR1 and CDR2: SNHLY and FYNNEI. The CDR3 loop is CASSGKTGGSNQPQHF. In DNA form, the CDR3 reads TGTGCCAGCAGTGGGAAGACAGGTGGGAGCAATCAGCCCCAGCATTTT.

This sequence joins TRBV7-8 and TRBJ2-5; 7 bases are shared with TRBD2. V trimming: 5 bases; J trimming: 11 bases; junction bases outside the gene matches: 20. The length of the CDR3 is 16 residues. Looked up from germline, CDR1 is SGHVS and CDR2 is FQNEAQ. The CDR3 DNA follows: TGTGCCAGCAGCGGCCCCGGGGGGAACGTAGGAAATGAGCAGTACTTC. Encoded protein: CASSGPGGNVGNEQYF.

V gene TRBV2 combines with J gene TRBJ2-7; no reliable D call. V shed 6 bases and J shed 2 bases, with 11 bases lying between them. Germline loops: CDR1 SNHLY, CDR2 FYNNEI. The CDR3 covers 13 residues. This chain's CDR3 is CASSVDATYEQYF. The CDR3 nucleotides read TGTGCCAGCAGCGTGGACGCAACCTACGAGCAGTACTTC.

Note on this clonotype: A much larger clone lies one base from this, so it may be a read error. The V gene is TRBV28, the J gene TRBJ2-5, with TRBD2 matching 7 bases. The CDR3 consists of 15 residues. Germline loops: CDR1 MDHEN, CDR2 SYDVKM. The trim removed 3 bases at V and 12 bases at J, leaving 16 bases unmatched. CDR3 coding DNA: TGTGCCAGCAGTTTGGGAGGGCTAGGCTTGGGTACGGAGTACTTC. The encoded protein is CASSLGGLGLGTEYF.

This clonotype was observed many times. The V and J genes are TRBV20-1 and TRBJ2-7; tentative D call: TRBD1 (6 bases). Germline lookup yields CDR1 DFQATT and CDR2 SNEGSKA (reference sequence). V lost 7 bases, J lost 3 bases, and 10 bases lay in between. This CDR3 has 11 amino acids. As DNA, the CDR3 is TGCAGTGTTCCAGGGGTCTACGAGCAGTACTTC. As protein: CSVPGVYEQYF.

Concerning this clonotype itself: Because the CDR3 is missing its conserved closing phenylalanine or tryptophan, this is likely a read error. The gene calls are TRBV27 and TRBJ2-3; D remains ambiguous. The CDR3 loop spans 18 amino acids. Germline-derived CDR1 and CDR2 are MNHEY and SMNVEV (reference sequence). The V and J ends lost 0 bases and 2 bases respectively, with 18 bases between them. The CDR3 bases are TGTGCCAGCAGTTTATCGATCCGATCAGAAGCTGTCACAGATACGCAGTATTAT. It specifies CASSLSIRSEAVTDTQYY.

The rearrangement links TRBV9 to TRBJ2-3; D not certain. Trimming stripped 5 bases from V and 5 bases from J, with 12 bases between. Per germline, CDR1 SGDLS and CDR2 YYNGEE. CDR3 length equals 13 residues. CDR3 loop: CASRPTGEDTQYF. The CDR3 DNA is TGTGCCAGCAGACCAACTGGGGAAGATACGCAGTATTTT. The full variable domain, rest sourced from reference TRBV9 and TRBJ2-3, is DSGVTQTPKHLITATGQRVTLRCSPRSGDLSVYWYQQSLDQGLQFLIQYYNGEERAKGNILERFSAQQFPDLHSELNLSSLELGDSALYFCASRPTGEDTQYFGPGTRLTVL.

Turning to this clonotype: A much larger clone lies one base from this, so it may be a read error. The V gene is TRBV9, the J gene TRBJ2-7, with 9 bases lining up with TRBD2. Germline CDR1 SGDLS, CDR2 YYNGEE. CDR3 length: 15 amino acids. The CDR3 loop is CAGSAVAGVSYEQYF. The CDR3 DNA sequence: TGTGCCGGCAGCGCCGTAGCGGGAGTTAGTTACGAGCAGTACTTC.

A remark on this clonotype: The germline gene is not matched at one end of the junction; a read error may be the cause. The rearrangement uses TRBV6-5 and TRBJ1-1; D call uncertain. This CDR3 spans 11 amino acids. Germline V gene data show CDR1 as MNHEY and CDR2 as SVGAGI. In nucleotides, the CDR3 is TGTGCCAGCAGTTCTCGACTTGAAACTTTCTTT. Its protein product is CASSSRLETFF.